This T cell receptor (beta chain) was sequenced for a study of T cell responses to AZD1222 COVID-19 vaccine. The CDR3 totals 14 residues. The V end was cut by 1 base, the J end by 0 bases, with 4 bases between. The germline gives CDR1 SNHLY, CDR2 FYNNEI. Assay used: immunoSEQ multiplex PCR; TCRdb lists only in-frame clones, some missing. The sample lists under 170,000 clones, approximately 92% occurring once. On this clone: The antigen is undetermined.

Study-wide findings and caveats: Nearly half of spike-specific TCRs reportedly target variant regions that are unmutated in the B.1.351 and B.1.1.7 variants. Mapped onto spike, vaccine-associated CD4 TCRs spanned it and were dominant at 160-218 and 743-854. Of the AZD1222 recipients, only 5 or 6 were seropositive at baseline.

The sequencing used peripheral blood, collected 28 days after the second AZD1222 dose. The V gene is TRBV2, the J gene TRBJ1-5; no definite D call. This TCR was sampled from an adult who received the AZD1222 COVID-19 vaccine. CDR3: CASSEDLSNQPQHF. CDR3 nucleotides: TGTGCCAGCAGTGAAGACCTTAGCAATCAGCCCCAGCATTTT.